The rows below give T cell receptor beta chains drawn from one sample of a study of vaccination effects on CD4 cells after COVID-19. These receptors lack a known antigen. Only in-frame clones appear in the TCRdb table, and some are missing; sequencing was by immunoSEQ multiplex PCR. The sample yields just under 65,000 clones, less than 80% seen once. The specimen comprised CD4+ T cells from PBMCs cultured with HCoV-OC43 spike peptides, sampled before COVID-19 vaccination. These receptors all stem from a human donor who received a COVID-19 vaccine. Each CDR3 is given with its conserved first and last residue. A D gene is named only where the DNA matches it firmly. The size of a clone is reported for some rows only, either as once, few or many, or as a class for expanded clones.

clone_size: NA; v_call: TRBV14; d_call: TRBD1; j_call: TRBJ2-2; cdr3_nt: TGTGCCAGCAGCCACGGACTATGGACAGGGGTGACCGGGGAGCTGTTTTTT; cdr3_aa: CASSHGLWTGVTGELFF
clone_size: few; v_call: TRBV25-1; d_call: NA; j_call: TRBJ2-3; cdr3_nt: TGTGCCAGCAGTGGGCGGAGTATGACAGATACGCAGTATTTT; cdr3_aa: CASSGRSMTDTQYF
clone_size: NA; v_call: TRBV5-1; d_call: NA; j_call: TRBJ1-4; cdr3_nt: TGCGCCAGCAGCTTAAGCGGGGCTAATGAAAAACTGTTTTTT; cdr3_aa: CASSLSGANEKLFF
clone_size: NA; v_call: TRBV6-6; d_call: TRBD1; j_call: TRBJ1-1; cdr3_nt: TGTGCCAGCAGGGCGACAGGGCGTGCGGCTGAAGCTTTCTTT; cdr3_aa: CASRATGRAAEAFF
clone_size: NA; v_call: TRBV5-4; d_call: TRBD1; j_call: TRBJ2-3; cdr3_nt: TGTGCCAGCAGTTCGCTCTACAGGGGAACAGATACGCAGTATTTT; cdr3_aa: CASSSLYRGTDTQYF
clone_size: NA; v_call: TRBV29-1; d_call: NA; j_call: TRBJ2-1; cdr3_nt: TGCAGCGTTGAGTCGGGGATTTACAATGAGCAGTTCTTC; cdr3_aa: CSVESGIYNEQFF
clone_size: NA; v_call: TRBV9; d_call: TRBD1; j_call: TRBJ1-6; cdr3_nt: TGTGCCAGCAGGAATCGGACAGGGCGTACCATCTCAAATTCACCCCTCCACTTT; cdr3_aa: CASRNRTGRTISNSPLHF
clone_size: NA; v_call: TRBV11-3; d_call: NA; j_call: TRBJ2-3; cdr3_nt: TGTGCCAGCAGCTTAAGCTCAGATACGCAGTATTTT; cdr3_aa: CASSLSSDTQYF
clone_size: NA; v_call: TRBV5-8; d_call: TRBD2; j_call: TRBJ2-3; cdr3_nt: TGTGCCAGCCCCAAAATGTTTCGGGGGGAAAGCACAGATACGCAGTATTTT; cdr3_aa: CASPKMFRGESTDTQYF
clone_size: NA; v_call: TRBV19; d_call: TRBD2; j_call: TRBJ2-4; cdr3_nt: TGTGCCAGTAGTCAGAGCTTGACATCCGGGAGGAACATTCAGTACTTC; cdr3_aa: CASSQSLTSGRNIQYF
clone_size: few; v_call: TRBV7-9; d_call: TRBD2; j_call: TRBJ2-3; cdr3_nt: TGTGCCAGCAGCTTACGGGGGGGCGAACATACGCAGTATTTT; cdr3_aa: CASSLRGGEHTQYF
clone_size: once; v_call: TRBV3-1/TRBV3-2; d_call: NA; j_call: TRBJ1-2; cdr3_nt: TGTGCCAGCAGCCAAACCGATGAGTATAGTAATGGCTACACCTTC; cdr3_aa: CASSQTDEYSNGYTF
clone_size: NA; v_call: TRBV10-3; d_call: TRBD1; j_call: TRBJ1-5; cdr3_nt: TGTGCCATCAGTGATGGGGACAGAAATCAGCCCCAGCATTTT; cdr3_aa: CAISDGDRNQPQHF
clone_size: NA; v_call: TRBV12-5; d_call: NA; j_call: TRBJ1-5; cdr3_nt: TGTGCTAGTGGTTTGGTTTTTGTTGATAGCAATCAGCCCCAGCATTTT; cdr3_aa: CASGLVFVDSNQPQHF
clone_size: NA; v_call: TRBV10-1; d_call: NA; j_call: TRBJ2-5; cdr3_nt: TGCGCCAGCAGTGACTCGCGGCAAGAGACCCAGTACTTC; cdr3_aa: CASSDSRQETQYF
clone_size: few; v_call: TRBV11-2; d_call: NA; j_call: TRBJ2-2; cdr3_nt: TGTGCCAGCAGCTTAGATGGCCAGTCGAGGGGCGGGGAGCTGTTTTTT; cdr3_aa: CASSLDGQSRGGELFF
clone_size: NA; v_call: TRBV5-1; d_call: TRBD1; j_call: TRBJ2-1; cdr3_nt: TGCGCCAGCAGACCCGGGACAGCAGATTACAATGAGCAGTTCTTC; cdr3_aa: CASRPGTADYNEQFF
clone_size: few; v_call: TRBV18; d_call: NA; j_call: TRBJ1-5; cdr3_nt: TGTGCCAGCTCCGACACCCAATGGAATCAGCCCCAGCATTTT; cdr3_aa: CASSDTQWNQPQHF
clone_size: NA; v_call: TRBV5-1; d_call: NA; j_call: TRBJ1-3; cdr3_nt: TGCGCCAGCAGCTTGTCCCCAGGGGCAAACACCATATATTTT; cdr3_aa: CASSLSPGANTIYF
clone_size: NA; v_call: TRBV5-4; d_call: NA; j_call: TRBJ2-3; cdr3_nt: TGTGCCAGCAGCTTGGGACAGGCCACAGATACGCAGTATTTT; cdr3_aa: CASSLGQATDTQYF
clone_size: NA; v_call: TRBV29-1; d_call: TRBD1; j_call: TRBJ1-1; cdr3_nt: TGCAGCGTCCCAGGGGGCGTTGGCACTGAAGCTTTCTTT; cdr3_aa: CSVPGGVGTEAFF
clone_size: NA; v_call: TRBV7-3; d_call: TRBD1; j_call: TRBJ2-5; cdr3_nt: TGTGCCAGCAGCTTCACGGGACAGAACCAAGAGACCCAGTACTTC; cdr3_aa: CASSFTGQNQETQYF
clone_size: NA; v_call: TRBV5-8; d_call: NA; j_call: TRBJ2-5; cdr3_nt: TGTGCCAGCCCCAACCGACCAGGGAGTAGAGAAGAAGAGACCCAGTACTTC; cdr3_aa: CASPNRPGSREEETQYF
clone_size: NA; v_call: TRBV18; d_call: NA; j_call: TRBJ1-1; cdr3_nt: TGTGCCAGCTCACATGGGTTGGGTACTGAAGCTTTCTTT; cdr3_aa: CASSHGLGTEAFF
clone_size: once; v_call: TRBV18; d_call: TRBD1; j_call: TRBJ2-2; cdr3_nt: TGTGCCAGCTCACCCGGGACAGGGAACACCGGGGAGCTGTTTTTT; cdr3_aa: CASSPGTGNTGELFF
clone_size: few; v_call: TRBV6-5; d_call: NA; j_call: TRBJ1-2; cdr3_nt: TGTGCCAGCAAGAGTGCCCAGGGGAGCCACACCTTC; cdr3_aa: CASKSAQGSHTF
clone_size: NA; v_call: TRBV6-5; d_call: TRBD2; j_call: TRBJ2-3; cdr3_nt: TGTGCCAGCTCTTGGGCGGGGGACACAGATACGCAGTATTTT; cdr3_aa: CASSWAGDTDTQYF
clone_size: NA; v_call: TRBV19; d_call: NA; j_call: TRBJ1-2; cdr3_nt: TGTGCCAGTAGTATGCCAGACTCCGTCTATGGCTACACCTTC; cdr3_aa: CASSMPDSVYGYTF
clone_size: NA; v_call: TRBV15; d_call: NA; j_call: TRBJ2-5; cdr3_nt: TGTGCCACCAGCAGAGTAGACGGCCAAGAGACCCAGTACTTC; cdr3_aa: CATSRVDGQETQYF
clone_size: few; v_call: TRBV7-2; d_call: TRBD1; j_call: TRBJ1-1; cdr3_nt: TGTGCCAGCAGCCCAACCGGGACAGGGGTGAGAGCTTTCTTT; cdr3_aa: CASSPTGTGVRAFF
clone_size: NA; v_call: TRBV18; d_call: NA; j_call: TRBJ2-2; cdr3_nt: TGTGCCAGCTCACAGGCTCGGCTTTCGAACACCGGGGAGCTGTTTTTT; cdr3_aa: CASSQARLSNTGELFF
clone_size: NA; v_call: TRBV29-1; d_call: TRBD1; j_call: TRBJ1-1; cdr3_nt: TGCAGCGTCCAGACAGGGTCGACTGAAGCTTTCTTT; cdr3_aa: CSVQTGSTEAFF
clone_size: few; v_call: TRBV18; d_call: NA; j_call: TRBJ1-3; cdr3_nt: TGTGCCAGCTCACCAGGCTCTGGAAACACCATATATTTT; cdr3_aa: CASSPGSGNTIYF
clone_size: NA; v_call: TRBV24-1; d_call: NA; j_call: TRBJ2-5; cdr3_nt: TGTGCCACCAGTGATTTGATCCAGGGGAAGGAGACCCAGTACTTC; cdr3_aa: CATSDLIQGKETQYF
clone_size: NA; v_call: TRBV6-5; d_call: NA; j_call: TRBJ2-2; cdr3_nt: TGTGCCAGCAGTTACCGCCCCCTCACCGGGGAGCTGTTTTTT; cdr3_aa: CASSYRPLTGELFF
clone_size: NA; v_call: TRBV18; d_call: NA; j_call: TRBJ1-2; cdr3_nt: TGTGCCAGCTCACCAATGTCATCGACAAACTATGGCTACACCTTC; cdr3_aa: CASSPMSSTNYGYTF
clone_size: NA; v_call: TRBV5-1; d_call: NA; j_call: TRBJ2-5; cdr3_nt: TGCGCCAGCAGCTCCCACTACCGGGACCAAGAGACCCAGTACTTC; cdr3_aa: CASSSHYRDQETQYF
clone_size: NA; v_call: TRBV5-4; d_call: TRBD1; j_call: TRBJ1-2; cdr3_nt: TGTGCCAGCAGCTTGGTAGCGGCGACAGGGGGCGGTAGCTACACCTTC; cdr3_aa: CASSLVAATGGGSYTF
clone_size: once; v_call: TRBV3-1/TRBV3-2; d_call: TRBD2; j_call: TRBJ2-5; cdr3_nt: TGTGCCAGCAGCCACCGACGAGCGGGGGAAGAGACCCAGTACTTC; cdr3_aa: CASSHRRAGEETQYF
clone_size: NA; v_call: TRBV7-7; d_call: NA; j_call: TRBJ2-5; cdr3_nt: TGTGCCAGCAGCTCAGACAGCGGAGGAGAGACCCAGTACTTC; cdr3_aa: CASSSDSGGETQYF